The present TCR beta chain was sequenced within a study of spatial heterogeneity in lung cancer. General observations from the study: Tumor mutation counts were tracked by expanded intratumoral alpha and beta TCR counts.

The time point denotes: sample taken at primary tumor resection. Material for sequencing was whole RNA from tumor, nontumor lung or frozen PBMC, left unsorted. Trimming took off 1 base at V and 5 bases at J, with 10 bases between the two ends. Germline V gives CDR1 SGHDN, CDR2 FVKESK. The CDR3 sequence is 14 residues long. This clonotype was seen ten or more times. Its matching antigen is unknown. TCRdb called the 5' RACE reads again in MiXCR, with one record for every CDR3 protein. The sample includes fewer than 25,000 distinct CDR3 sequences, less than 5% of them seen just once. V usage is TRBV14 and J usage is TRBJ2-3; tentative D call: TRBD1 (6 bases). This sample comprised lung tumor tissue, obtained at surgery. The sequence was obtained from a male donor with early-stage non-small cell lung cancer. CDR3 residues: CASSQGQARDTQYF. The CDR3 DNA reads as TGTGCCAGCAGCCAAGGACAGGCGAGAGATACGCAGTATTTT.